This T cell receptor (beta chain) was retrieved from a study of blood T cell repertoires in COVID-19. Study background: The study drew acute and convalescent COVID-19 samples from the United States, Italy and Spain. Sample material is recorded as cDNA or gDNA derived from T cells, B-cell-depleted T cells, or PBMCs.

CDR3 length: 14 amino acids. Per the germline V gene, CDR1 is GTSNPN and CDR2 is SVGIG (reference sequence). V lost 2 bases, J lost 6 bases, and 7 bases stayed unmatched. Only in-frame clones appear in the TCRdb table, and some are missing; sequencing was by immunoSEQ multiplex PCR. The sample has approximately 19,000 clones; approximately 93% are singletons. The chain links TRBV30 to TRBJ1-3; 7 positions match TRBD1. The receptor's source is a human donor in a cohort sampled during active COVID-19. The material sequenced was peripheral blood. CDR3 sequence (DNA): TGTGCCTGGAGTCGGACAGGCTTGGAAAACACCATATATTTT. This sequence encodes CAWSRTGLENTIYF.